These 2 T cell receptor beta chains came from one sample sequenced in a study of control samples from healthy donors and cancer patients. Libraries were prepared by immunoSEQ multiplex PCR; TCRdb keeps only in-frame clonotypes and omits some of them. The sample lists about 220,000 clones, over 90% occurring once. Sequencing was carried out using blood. All receptors derive from a man aged 50 to 59 in good health.

This chain links TRBV2 with TRBJ1-1; 9 bases map to TRBD1. This CDR3 comprises 13 residues. CDR1 is SNHLY and CDR2 is FYNNEI in the germline V gene. The V segment lost 7 bases and the J segment 1 base; nucleotides outside the gene matches: 1. CDR3 DNA: TGTGCCAGCAAGGGACAGGGGAACACTGAAGCTTTCTTT. Amino acid sequence: CASKGQGNTEAFF.

This clone was counted a few times. V is TRBV9 and J is TRBJ1-2, with D possibly matching TRBD1 (5 bases). The germline CDR1 and CDR2 sequences are SGDLS and YYNGEE. The CDR3 is 15 amino acids. The V gene lost 3 bases and the J gene lost 3 bases, with 15 bases spanning the gap. CDR3 nucleotide sequence: TGTGCCAGCAGCGCCCAGGCCGGGACGCACTATGGCTACACCTTC. Amino acid sequence: CASSAQAGTHYGYTF. Full variable domain (remainder filled in from reference TRBV9 and TRBJ1-2): DSGVTQTPKHLITATGQRVTLRCSPRSGDLSVYWYQQSLDQGLQFLIQYYNGEERAKGNILERFSAQQFPDLHSELNLSSLELGDSALYFCASSAQAGTHYGYTFGSGTRLTVV.